The source of this TCR beta chain is a study of T cell changes during pregnancy in multiple sclerosis. Trimming removed 0 bases at V and 3 bases at J, with 9 bases between. The CDR3 has 15 residues. Germline-derived CDR1 and CDR2 are MNHEY and SVGAGI. Assay: immunoSEQ multiplex PCR; the TCRdb copy retains only in-frame clones and omits some. The sample lists tens of thousands of clones, 93% seen once, with 3% to 4.5% in the top ten. The clonotype originates from a female donor with multiple sclerosis, enrolled in a pregnancy study. Sequenced here: CD8+ T cells from peripheral blood mononuclear cells, sampled in the second trimester of pregnancy. J is TRBJ2-1 and V is TRBV6-5; D is unclear. Written as DNA, the CDR3 is TGTGCCAGCAGTTACTCGATTCAGTACTACAATGAGCAGTTCTTC. Translation: CASSYSIQYYNEQFF.